A selection of T cell receptor beta chains follows, all from one sample in a study of blood T cells in healthy people across ages. TCRdb called the 5' RACE reads again in MiXCR, with one record for every CDR3 protein. The sample lists just under 550,000 distinct CDR3 sequences, 20% to 30% occurring once. These same data were also listed under a study on T cells of mothers and their children.

The sequenced sample consisted of blood. Source of these receptors: a boy between 10 and 17 years old in good health. CDR3s include the opening cysteine and the closing phenylalanine or tryptophan. Fields, in order: V gene, J gene, D gene, clone size, CDR3 protein, CDR3 DNA. D genes are given only for firm matches. Size is omitted from some rows. Given values are once, few, many or a class for expanded clones.

V: TRBV12-3/TRBV12-4; J: TRBJ2-4; D: NA; size: few; CDR3: CASTLGGSAKNIQYF; DNA: TGTGCCAGCACCCTGGGGGGCTCGGCCAAAAACATTCAGTACTTC
V: TRBV24-1; J: TRBJ2-1; D: TRBD2; size: NA; CDR3: CATSDLAEGLHEQFF; DNA: TGTGCCACCAGTGACCTAGCGGAGGGACTTCATGAGCAGTTCTTC
V: TRBV6-2/TRBV6-3; J: TRBJ1-5; D: TRBD1; size: NA; CDR3: CASQDRVIGQPQHF; DNA: TGTGCCAGCCAAGACAGGGTAATCGGTCAGCCCCAGCATTTT
V: TRBV9; J: TRBJ2-4; D: NA; size: few; CDR3: CASSPTQGLAKNIQYF; DNA: TGTGCCAGCAGCCCCACCCAGGGCCTAGCCAAAAACATTCAGTACTTC
V: TRBV7-2; J: TRBJ2-7; D: NA; size: many; CDR3: CASSLGVPGTYEQYF; DNA: TGTGCCAGCAGCTTAGGGGTCCCGGGGACCTACGAGCAGTACTTC
V: TRBV9; J: TRBJ1-2; D: NA; size: many; CDR3: CASSGPPPGNYGYTF; DNA: TGTGCCAGCAGCGGACCGCCCCCAGGGAACTATGGCTACACCTTC
V: TRBV20-1; J: TRBJ2-7; D: NA; size: NA; CDR3: CSATGLIEGEQYF; DNA: TGCAGTGCAACGGGGCTGATTGAAGGCGAGCAGTACTTC
V: TRBV4-3; J: TRBJ2-5; D: TRBD2; size: many; CDR3: CASSRGLGETQYF; DNA: TGCGCCAGCAGCCGCGGACTAGGCGAGACCCAGTACTTC
V: TRBV27; J: TRBJ1-2; D: NA; size: NA; CDR3: CASSVTGLSGYTF; DNA: TGTGCCAGCAGCGTAACAGGGTTATCTGGCTACACCTTC
V: TRBV20-1; J: TRBJ1-1; D: NA; size: few; CDR3: CSASFTEAFF; DNA: TGCAGTGCTAGTTTTACTGAAGCTTTCTTT
V: TRBV13; J: TRBJ2-7; D: TRBD1; size: NA; CDR3: CASSLRTGRPEQYF; DNA: TGTGCCAGCAGCCTCCGGACAGGACGCCCCGAGCAGTACTTC